This TCR beta chain derives from a study of PD-1 blockade in classical Hodgkin lymphoma. This clone appeared a few times. The CDR3 loop spans 14 amino acids. V lost 5 bases and J 7 bases, leaving 17 bases between the germline ends. Germline V gene sequence: CDR1 MNHEY, CDR2 SMNVEV (reference sequence). Time point of the sample: cycle 4 day 1 (C4D1), after more than 5 weeks of nivolumab. Every patient had relapsed following autologous stem cell transplantation, and cohorts differed in brentuximab vedotin exposure. Isolated CD8+ T cells were derived from thawed PBMCs through magnetic negative selection. Libraries were prepared by immunoSEQ multiplex PCR; TCRdb keeps only in-frame clonotypes and omits some of them. The table lists some 5,000 clones, roughly 65% of them singletons.

The specimen comprised CD8+ T cells from blood, sampled before the fourth cycle of nivolumab. The chain couples TRBV27 to TRBJ1-2; weak D call: TRBD1 (6 bases). The clonotype originates from a human donor with classical Hodgkin lymphoma. The CDR3 spells CASSPTGSYSGYTF. CDR3 in DNA: TGTGCCAGCAGTCCCACAGGGTCCTATTCTGGCTACACCTTC.